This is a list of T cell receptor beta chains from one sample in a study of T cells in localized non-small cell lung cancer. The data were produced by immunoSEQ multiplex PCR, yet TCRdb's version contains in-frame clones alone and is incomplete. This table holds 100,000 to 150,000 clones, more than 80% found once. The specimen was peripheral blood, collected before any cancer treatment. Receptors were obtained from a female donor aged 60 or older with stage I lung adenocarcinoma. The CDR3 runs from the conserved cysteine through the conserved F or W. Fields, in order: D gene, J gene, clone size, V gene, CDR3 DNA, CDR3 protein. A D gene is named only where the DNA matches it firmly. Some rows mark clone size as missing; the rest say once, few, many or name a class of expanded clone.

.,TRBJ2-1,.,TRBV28,TGTGCCAGCAGTGGCCCTGGACAGACCTATCTCCAGTTCTTC,CASSGPGQTYLQFF
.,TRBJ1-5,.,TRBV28,TGTGCCAGCAGCAGGGCCAGCAATCAGCCCCAGCATTTT,CASSRASNQPQHF
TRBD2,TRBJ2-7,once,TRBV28,TGTGCCAGCAGTTTATTTTCCCCTACTAGCGGGAGGGCTTACGAGCAGTACTTC,CASSLFSPTSGRAYEQYF
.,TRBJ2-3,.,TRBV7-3,TGTGCCAGCAGCCACGGGAGTTTCGGCACAGATACGCAGTATTTT,CASSHGSFGTDTQYF
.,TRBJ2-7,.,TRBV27,TGTGCCAGCAGTACCATCTACGAGCAGTACTTC,CASSTIYEQYF
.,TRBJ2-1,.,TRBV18,TGTGCCAGCTCACCCCAAGGGCTGAGGAATGAGCAGTTCTTC,CASSPQGLRNEQFF
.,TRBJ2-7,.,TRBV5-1,TGCGCCAGCGGGGTAGGAAATATACGCTACGAGCAGTACTTC,CASGVGNIRYEQYF
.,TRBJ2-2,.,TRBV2,TGTGCCAGCACGGGCGATGGCGGGGAGCTGTTTTTT,CASTGDGGELFF
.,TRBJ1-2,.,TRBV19,TGTGCCAGTAGTATAGGGGGGGCCTCCTCCAGTGGCTACACCTTC,CASSIGGASSSGYTF
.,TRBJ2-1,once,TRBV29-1,TGCAGCGTTTCCCGGGAGTACAATGAGCAGTTCTTC,CSVSREYNEQFF
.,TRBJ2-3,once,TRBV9,TGTGCCAGCAGCGCCGGTCCGGGGACCACAGATACGCAGTATTTT,CASSAGPGTTDTQYF
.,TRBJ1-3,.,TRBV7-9,TGTGCCAGCAGCTTAAGTAACTCTGGAAACACCATATATTTT,CASSLSNSGNTIYF
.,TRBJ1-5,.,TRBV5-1,TGCGCCAGCAGCCCGGAGCCCGGGACGCCCCAGCATTTT,CASSPEPGTPQHF
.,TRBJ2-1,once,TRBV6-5,TGTGCCAGCAGCCGAGGGGCCTACAATGAGCAGTTCTTC,CASSRGAYNEQFF
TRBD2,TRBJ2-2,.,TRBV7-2,TGTGCCAGCAGCTTATCCCTGGGACTAGCCGGGGAGCTGTTTTTT,CASSLSLGLAGELFF
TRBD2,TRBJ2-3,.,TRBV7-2,TGTGCCAGCAGCTTGCGCGGGAGGGGCACAGATACGCAGTATTTT,CASSLRGRGTDTQYF
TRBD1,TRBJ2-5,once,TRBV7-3,TGTGCCAGCAGCGAAGGGACAGGGGGTTTGGAGACCCAGTACTTC,CASSEGTGGLETQYF